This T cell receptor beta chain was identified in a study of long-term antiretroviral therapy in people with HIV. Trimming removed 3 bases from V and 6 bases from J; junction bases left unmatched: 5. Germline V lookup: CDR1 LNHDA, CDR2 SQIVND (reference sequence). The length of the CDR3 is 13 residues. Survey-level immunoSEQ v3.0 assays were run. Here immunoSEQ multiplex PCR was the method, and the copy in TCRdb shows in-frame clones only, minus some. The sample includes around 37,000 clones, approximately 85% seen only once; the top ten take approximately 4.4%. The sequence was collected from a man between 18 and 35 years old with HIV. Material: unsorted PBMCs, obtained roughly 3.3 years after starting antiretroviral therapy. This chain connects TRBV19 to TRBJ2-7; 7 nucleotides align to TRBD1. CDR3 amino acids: CASSIGTEGEQYF. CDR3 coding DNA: TGTGCCAGTAGTATCGGGACAGAGGGCGAGCAGTACTTC.